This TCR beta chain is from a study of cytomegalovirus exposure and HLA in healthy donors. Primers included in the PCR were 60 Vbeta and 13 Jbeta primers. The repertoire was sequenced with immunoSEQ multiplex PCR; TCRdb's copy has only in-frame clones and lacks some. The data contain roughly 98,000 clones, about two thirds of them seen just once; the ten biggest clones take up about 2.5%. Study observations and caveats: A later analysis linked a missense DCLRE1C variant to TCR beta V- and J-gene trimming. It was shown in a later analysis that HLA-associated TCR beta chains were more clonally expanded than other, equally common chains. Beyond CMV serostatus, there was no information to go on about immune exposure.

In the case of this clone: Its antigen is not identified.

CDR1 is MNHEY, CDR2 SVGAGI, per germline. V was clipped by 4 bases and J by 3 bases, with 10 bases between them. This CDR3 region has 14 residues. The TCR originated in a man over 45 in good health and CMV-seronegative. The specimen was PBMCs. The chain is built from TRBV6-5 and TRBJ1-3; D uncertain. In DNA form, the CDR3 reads TGTGCCAGCAGTTCGCTTCTATTTGGAAACACCATATATTTT. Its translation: CASSSLLFGNTIYF.